This TCR beta chain is from a study of early stage breast cancer tumors (dated by TCRdb to the late 2010s). Turning to the overall study: Of the approximately 16 invasive breast tumors, about 13 were found to be estrogen receptor-positive, progesterone receptor-positive and HER2-negative. About 70% of the 12 ER+/PR+/HER2- tumors were invasive ductal carcinomas, while the other four were invasive lobular carcinomas. On average, each sample had around 10-fold read coverage. Across all samples, about 3,000,000 templates representing approximately 1 million unique clonotypes were detected.

Taken from about 1.9-4.1 cm away from the tumor, the adjacent normal breast tissue was rinsed with PBS and kept in prechilled RNAlater. Because of high lipid content and low cell density, roughly 90-320 mg of normal breast tissue was often needed to obtain sufficient DNA. The study profiled bulk TCR beta-chain repertoires in matched peripheral blood, tumor and adjacent normal breast tissue taken from approximately 15 patients with early-stage breast cancer. The Qiagen AllPrep DNA/RNA Mini kit was used for genomic DNA extraction. Two independent genomic DNA replicates were amplified for each sample, with roughly 0.5 ug used for blood and around 1.5 ug for tumor or normal breast. Following the manufacturer's instructions, the ImmunoSeq Intro kit was used to carry out TCRB sequencing on genomic DNA. The multiplex PCR ran for around 30 cycles using proprietary primers and spike-in control sequences for absolute quantification. Single-end 150-bp reads were used to sequence an 87-bp fragment spanning the CDR3 and the flanking V and J genes. Each lane of an Illumina MiSeq using version 3.0 chemistry carried seven multiplexed samples, with two replicates per sample. The authors' pipeline ran thus. The vendor's proprietary pipeline handled the raw data processing, merging both replicates into a single result for each sample. To define clonotypes, the study grouped productive rearrangements that shared the V-gene family, CDR3 amino acid sequence and J-gene segment. To compute clonality, the normalized Shannon entropy (Pielou evenness) of TCRB abundances was subtracted from 1. To estimate T cell density, the total number of templates was divided by the number of input cells, which was inferred from the amount of DNA input. Recon with default parameters was used to estimate total repertoire diversity and clonality. Clonotypes with over 0.1% abundance in tumor and at least 32-fold higher abundance in tumor than in normal breast were defined as tumor-enriched. TCRdb mirrors the immuneACCESS table, restricted to in-frame sequences. Some clones are absent from its copies; in checked studies, under half trace to an unresolved V gene, and the reason for the others is unknown. For V, J and clone size, that table is used; D and trimming come from the DNA. The sample data list some 5,500 clones, and around 64% of these were observed just once. Roughly an eighth of the sample belongs to the ten largest clones.

Beyond this particular receptor, the publication reports: Because the cohort was small, a breakdown by tumor subtype could not be done. Repertoires from blood resembled normal breast more closely than tumor, and using blood as a reference for each tissue separated tumor from normal in most of the 16 patients. Enriched TCRB sequences shared across patients were mostly commonly generated sequences, unlikely to play an important role in the tumor microenvironment. Chain pairing and functional markers such as CD4, CD8 and FOXP3 were missed by bulk genomic DNA sequencing of unsorted cells. Approximately 2.5-fold higher T cell density and higher clonality were observed in tumors than in adjacent normal breast tissue.

Details on this clone: It has no known antigen specificity. No base quality values were provided; no much bigger clone lies one nucleotide off.

This TCR derives from a person in their sixties or seventies with breast cancer. Sequences were obtained from normal breast tissue next to the tumor.

The bases read TGTGCCAGTAGTGTAGGTACCGGGGAGCTGTTTTTT. It translates as CASSVGTGELFF. The rearranged segments are TRBV19 and TRBJ2-2, with no confidently assigned D gene. V and J lose 5 bases and 5 bases, and a span of 6 bases separates them. CDR3 length: 12 amino acids, cysteine to phenylalanine. The DNA shown is the 36-base CDR3, in frame from base 1. CDR1 and CDR2, per the germline V gene (reference sequence), are LNHDA and SQIVND.